This T cell receptor (beta chain) was obtained from a study of cytomegalovirus exposure and HLA in healthy donors. Sequencing was performed with immunoSEQ multiplex PCR; in TCRdb, only in-frame clones are kept and a portion is missing. The sample contains 150,000 to 200,000 clones, less than 90% of which appear only once. This TCR was sampled from a man aged 25 to 40 in good health and CMV-seropositive. The sample consisted of PBMCs.

CDR3 sequence (DNA): TGCAGCGTGGAGCGGTCTTTCAACAATGAGCAGTTCTTC. This encodes CSVERSFNNEQFF. The chain employs TRBV29-1 and TRBJ2-1, with a possible D match to TRBD2 (5 bases). The V end was cut by 6 bases, the J end by 5 bases, with 14 bases between. The length of the CDR3 is 13 residues. CDR1 is SQVTM, CDR2 ANQGSEA, per germline.